One sample yielded the 7 T cell receptor beta chains listed below, sequenced in a study of control samples from healthy donors and cancer patients (dated by TCRdb to the early 2020s). Libraries were built with the immunoSEQ multiplex PCR assay. The table comes from immuneACCESS by way of TCRdb, which keeps in-frame sequences with V and J called. Part of the clones is missing from these tables; in studies checked, under half for an unresolved V gene and the rest for unknown reasons. The sample table lists some 67,000 clones, around 87% of them with a count of one. The leading ten clones occupy 2% to 2.5% of the sample. Material: PBMCs. The receptors shown here come from a woman between 50 and 59 years old with head and neck cancer.

The chain recombines TRBV7-7 with TRBJ2-1; maybe TRBD1 (7 bases). The germline V and J ends were trimmed by 5 bases and 9 bases, with 14 bases remaining between them. The CDR3 is made up of 13 amino acids. Germline CDR1 and CDR2: SSHAT and FNYEAQ (reference sequence). The CDR3 region has the DNA TGTGCCAGCAGCGTTCAGGGGGGTACTGAGCAGTTCTTC. This sequence encodes CASSVQGGTEQFF.

The chain couples TRBV18 to TRBJ2-1; 7 bases match TRBD2. The CDR3 consists of 17 residues. Germline-derived CDR1 and CDR2 are KGHSH and LQKENI. Trimming at V came to 4 bases and at J to 4 bases, leaving 13 bases not matched to a gene. The CDR3 loop is CASSLGGEAARYNEQFF. The CDR3 nucleotides are TGTGCCAGCTCACTTGGGGGGGAGGCAGCCCGGTACAATGAGCAGTTCTTC.

V and J are TRBV7-3 and TRBJ2-3, with 15 bases that match TRBD2. Trimming removed 5 bases from V and 5 bases from J; junction bases left unmatched: 11. This CDR3 has 18 residues. The germline CDR1 and CDR2 sequences are SGHTA and FQGTGA. CDR3 loop: CASSQTGLAGGKGDTQYF. The CDR3 coding sequence is TGTGCCAGCAGCCAAACGGGACTAGCGGGGGGCAAAGGAGATACGCAGTATTTT.

The chain uses TRBV28 and TRBJ1-2; 8 bases line up with TRBD1. CDR3 length: 14 residues. V lost 4 bases to trimming and J lost 4 bases; unmatched junction nucleotides: 5. Germline values: CDR1 MDHEN, CDR2 SYDVKM. Here the CDR3 DNA reads TGTGCCAGCAGTTCAGGGGGCTCTGGCTATGGCTACACCTTC. Translated, it gives CASSSGGSGYGYTF.

The V gene is TRBV7-8, the J gene TRBJ1-2; maybe TRBD1 (6 bases). The CDR3 extends over 16 amino acids. Germline loops: CDR1 SGHVS, CDR2 FQNEAQ. V lost 2 bases, J lost 1 base, and 14 bases lay in between. The CDR3 bases are TGTGCCAGCAGCTTACCGCGAGGGGGTAATAACTATGGCTACACCTTC. Protein product: CASSLPRGGNNYGYTF.

The V and J genes are TRBV28 and TRBJ1-4; weak D call: TRBD1 (5 bases). Trimming took 6 bases from V and 4 from J, leaving 15 bases between them. The CDR3 has 15 amino acids. The germline CDR1 and CDR2 sequences are MDHEN and SYDVKM. The CDR3 spells CASSPRQTGNEKLFF. The CDR3 bases are TGTGCCAGCAGCCCTCGACAGACCGGTAATGAAAAACTGTTTTTT.

This chain connects TRBV28 to TRBJ2-7; D possibly uses TRBD1 or TRBD2 (7 bases each). The germline V gene has CDR1 MDHEN and CDR2 SYDVKM. CDR3 length: 12 residues. V lost 10 bases and J lost 2, with 12 bases in between. This CDR3 reads CATRGGTYEQYF. The CDR3 DNA is TGTGCCACCAGGGGGGGGACCTACGAGCAGTACTTC.